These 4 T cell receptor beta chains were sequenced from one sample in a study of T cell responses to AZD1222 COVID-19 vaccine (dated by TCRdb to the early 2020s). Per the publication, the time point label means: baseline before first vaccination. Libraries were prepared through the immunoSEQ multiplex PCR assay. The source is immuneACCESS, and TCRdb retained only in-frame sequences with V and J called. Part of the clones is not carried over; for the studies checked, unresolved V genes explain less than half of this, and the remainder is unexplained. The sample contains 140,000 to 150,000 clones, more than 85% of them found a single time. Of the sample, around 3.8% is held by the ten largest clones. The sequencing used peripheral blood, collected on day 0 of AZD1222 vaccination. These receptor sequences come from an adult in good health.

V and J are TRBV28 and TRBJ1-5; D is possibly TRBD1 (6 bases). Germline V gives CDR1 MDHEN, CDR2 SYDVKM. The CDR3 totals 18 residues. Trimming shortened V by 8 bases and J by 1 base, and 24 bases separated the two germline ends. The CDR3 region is CASHSRDRLIMSNQPQHF. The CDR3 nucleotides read TGTGCCAGCCATTCCCGAGACAGGCTGATTATGAGCAATCAGCCCCAGCATTTT.

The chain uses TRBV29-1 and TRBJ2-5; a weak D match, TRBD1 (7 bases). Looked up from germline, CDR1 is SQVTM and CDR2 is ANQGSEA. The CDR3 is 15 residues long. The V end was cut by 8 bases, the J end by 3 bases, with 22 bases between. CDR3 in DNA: TGCAGCTGGGGAGGAGAGGGGGCCATCAAAGAGACCCAGTACTTC. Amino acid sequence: CSWGGEGAIKETQYF.

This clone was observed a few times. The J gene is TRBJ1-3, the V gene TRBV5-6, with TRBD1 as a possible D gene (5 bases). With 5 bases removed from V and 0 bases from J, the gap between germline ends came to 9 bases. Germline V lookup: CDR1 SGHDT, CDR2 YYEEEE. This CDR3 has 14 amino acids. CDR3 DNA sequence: TGTGCCAGCAGAGCAGGGCACTCTGGAAACACCATATATTTT. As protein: CASRAGHSGNTIYF.

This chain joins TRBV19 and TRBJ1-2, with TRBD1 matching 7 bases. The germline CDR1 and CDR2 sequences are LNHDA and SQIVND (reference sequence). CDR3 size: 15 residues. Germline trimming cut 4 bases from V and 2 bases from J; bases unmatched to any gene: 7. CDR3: CASSKGDSRNYGYTF. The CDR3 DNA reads TGTGCCAGTAGTAAGGGGGACAGCCGGAACTATGGCTACACCTTC.